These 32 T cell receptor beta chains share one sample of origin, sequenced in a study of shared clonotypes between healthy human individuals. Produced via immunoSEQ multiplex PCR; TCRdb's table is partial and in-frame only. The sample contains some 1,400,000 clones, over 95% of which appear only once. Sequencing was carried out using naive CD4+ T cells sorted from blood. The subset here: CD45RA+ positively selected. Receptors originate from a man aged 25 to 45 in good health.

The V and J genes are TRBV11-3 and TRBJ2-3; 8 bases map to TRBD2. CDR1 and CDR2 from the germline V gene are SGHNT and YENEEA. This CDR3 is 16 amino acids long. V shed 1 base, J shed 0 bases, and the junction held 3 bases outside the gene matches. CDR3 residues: CASSLGLASSTDTQYF. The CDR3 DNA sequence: TGTGCCAGCAGCTTAGGACTAGCGTCTAGCACAGATACGCAGTATTTT. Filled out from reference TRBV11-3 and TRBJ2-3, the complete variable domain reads EAGVVQSPRYKIIEKKQPVAFWCNPISGHNTLYWYLQNLGQGPELLIRYENEEAVDDSQLPKDRFSAERLKGVDSTLKIQPAELGDSAVYLCASSLGLASSTDTQYFGPGTRLTVL.

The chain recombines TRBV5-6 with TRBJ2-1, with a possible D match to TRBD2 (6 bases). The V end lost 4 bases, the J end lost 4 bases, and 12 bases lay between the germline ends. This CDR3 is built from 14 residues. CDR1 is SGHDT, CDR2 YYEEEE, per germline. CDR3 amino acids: CASSSPGLYNEQFF. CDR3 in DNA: TGTGCCAGCAGCAGCCCTGGACTATACAATGAGCAGTTCTTC. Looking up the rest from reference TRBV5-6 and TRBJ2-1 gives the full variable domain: DAGVTQSPTHLIKTRGQQVTLRCSPKSGHDTVSWYQQALGQGPQFIFQYYEEEERQRGNFPDRFSGHQFPNYSSELNVNALLLGDSALYLCASSSPGLYNEQFFGPGTRLTVL.

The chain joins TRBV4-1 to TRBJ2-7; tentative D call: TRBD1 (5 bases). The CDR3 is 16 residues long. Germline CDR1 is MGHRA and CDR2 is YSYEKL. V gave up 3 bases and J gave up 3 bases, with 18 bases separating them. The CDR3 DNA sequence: TGCGCCAGCAGCCACGATAAAGGGGCCCTCTACTACGAGCAGTACTTC. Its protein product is CASSHDKGALYYEQYF.

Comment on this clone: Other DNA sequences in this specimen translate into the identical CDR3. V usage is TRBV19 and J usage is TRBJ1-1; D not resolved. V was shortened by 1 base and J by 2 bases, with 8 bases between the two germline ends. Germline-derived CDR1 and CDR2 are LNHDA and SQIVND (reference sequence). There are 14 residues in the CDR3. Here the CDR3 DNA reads TGTGCCAGTAGTATAGGGCCGGCCAACACTGAAGCTTTCTTT. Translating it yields CASSIGPANTEAFF.

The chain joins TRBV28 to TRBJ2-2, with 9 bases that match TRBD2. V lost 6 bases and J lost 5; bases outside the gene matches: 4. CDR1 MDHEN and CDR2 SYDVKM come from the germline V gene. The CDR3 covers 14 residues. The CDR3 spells CASRSGRRTGELFF. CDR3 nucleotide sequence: TGTGCCAGCAGGAGCGGGAGGAGGACCGGGGAGCTGTTTTTT.

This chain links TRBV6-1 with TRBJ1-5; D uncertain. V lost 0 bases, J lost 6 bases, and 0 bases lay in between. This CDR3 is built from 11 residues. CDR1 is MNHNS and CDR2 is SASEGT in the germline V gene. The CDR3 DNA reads TGTGCCAGCAGTGAAGCTCAGCCCCAGCATTTT. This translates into CASSEAQPQHF.

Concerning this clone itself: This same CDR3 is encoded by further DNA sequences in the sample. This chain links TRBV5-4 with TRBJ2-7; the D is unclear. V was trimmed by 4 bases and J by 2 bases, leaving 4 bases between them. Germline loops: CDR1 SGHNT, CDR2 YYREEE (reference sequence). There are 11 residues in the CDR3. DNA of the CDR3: TGTGCCAGCAGCCTCACCTACGAGCAGTACTTC. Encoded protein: CASSLTYEQYF.

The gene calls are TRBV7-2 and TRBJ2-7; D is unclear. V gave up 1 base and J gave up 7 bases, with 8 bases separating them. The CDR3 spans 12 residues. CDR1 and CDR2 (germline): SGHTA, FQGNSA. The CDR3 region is CASSLGTVEQYF. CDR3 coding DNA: TGTGCCAGCAGCTTAGGTACGGTAGAGCAGTACTTC.

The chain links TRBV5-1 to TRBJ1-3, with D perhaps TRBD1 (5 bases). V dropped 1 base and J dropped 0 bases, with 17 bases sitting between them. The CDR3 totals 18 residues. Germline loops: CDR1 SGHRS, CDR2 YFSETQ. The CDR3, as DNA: TGCGCCAGCAGCTTGAGATCCCCGACAGTACTCTCTGGAAACACCATATATTTT. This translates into CASSLRSPTVLSGNTIYF.

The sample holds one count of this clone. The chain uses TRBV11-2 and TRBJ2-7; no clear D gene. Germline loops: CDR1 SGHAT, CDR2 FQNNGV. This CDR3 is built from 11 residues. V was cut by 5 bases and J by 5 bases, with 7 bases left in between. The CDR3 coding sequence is TGTGCCAGCAGCCATGTCGACGAGCAGTACTTC. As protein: CASSHVDEQYF.

CDR3 loop: CASSLRDRGGYTF. The CDR3 nucleotides are TGTGCCAGCAGTTTACGGGACAGGGGAGGCTACACCTTC. The chain joins TRBV27 to TRBJ1-2, with 10 bases that match TRBD1. The CDR3 has 13 amino acids. Unmatched junction bases numbered 2, after V lost 2 bases and J lost 8 bases. Germline V gene data show CDR1 as MNHEY and CDR2 as SMNVEV (reference sequence).

CDR3 sequence reads: CASSRQTMNTEAFF. For the CDR3, the DNA is TGTGCCAGCAGCCGACAGACCATGAACACTGAAGCTTTCTTT. The chain carries TRBV2 and TRBJ1-1; TRBD1 is a possible D gene (5 bases). This CDR3 comprises 14 residues. Germline CDR1 reads SNHLY; CDR2 reads FYNNEI. V was trimmed by 6 bases and J by 0 bases, leaving 11 bases between them.

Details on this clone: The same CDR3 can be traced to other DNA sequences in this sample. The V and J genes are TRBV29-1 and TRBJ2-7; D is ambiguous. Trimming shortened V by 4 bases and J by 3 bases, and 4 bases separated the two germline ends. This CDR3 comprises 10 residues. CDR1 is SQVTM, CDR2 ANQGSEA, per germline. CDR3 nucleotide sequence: TGCAGCGTTGGGAACTACGAGCAGTACTTC. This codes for CSVGNYEQYF.

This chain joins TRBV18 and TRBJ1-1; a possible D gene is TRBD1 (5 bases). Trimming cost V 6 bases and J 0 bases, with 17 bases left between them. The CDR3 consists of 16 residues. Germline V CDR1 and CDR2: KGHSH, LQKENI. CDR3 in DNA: TGTGCCAGCTCCCCCCTGAGGGGTCAGATGAACACTGAAGCTTTCTTT. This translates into CASSPLRGQMNTEAFF.

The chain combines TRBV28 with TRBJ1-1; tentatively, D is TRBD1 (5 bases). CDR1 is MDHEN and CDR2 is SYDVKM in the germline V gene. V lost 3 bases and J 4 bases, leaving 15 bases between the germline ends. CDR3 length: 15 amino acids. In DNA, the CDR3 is TGTGCCAGCAGTTTGCTTGGGGCGGTGTCCACTGAAGCTTTCTTT. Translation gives CASSLLGAVSTEAFF.

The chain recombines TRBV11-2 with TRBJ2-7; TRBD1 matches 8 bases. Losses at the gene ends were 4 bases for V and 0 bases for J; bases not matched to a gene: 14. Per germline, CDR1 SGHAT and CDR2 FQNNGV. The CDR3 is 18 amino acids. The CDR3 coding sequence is TGTGCCAGCAGCTCGCTTAGCGTGGGACAGGTGAGCTCCTACGAGCAGTACTTC. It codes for CASSSLSVGQVSSYEQYF.

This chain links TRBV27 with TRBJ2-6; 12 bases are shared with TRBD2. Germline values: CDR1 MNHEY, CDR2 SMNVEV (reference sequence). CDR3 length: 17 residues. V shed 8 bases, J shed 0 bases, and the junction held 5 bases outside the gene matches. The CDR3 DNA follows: TGTGCCAGCTCAAGGACTAGCGGGACCTCTGGGGCCAACGTCCTGACTTTC. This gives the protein CASSRTSGTSGANVLTF.

CDR3 sequence (DNA): TGTGCCATCAGTCACTCGGGGCTACAAGAGACCCAGTACTTC. Amino acids: CAISHSGLQETQYF. The chain is built from TRBV10-3 and TRBJ2-5; D tentatively fits TRBD1 or TRBD2 (5 bases each). V lost 5 bases and J lost 2, with 12 bases in between. This CDR3 contains 14 residues. Germline lookup yields CDR1 ENHRY and CDR2 SYGVKD.

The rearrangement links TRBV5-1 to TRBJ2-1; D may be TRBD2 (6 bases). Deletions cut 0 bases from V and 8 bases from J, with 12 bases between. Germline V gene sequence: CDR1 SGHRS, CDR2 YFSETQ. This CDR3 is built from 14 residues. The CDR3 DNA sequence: TGCGCCAGCAGCTTGGCGGCGGGAAGCTATGAGCAGTTCTTC. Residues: CASSLAAGSYEQFF.

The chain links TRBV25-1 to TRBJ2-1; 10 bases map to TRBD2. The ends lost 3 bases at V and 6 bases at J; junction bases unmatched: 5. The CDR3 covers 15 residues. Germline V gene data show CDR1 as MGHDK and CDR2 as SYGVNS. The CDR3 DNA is TGTGCCAGCAGTGACCTCGGACTAGCGGCCAATGAGCAGTTCTTC. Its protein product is CASSDLGLAANEQFF.

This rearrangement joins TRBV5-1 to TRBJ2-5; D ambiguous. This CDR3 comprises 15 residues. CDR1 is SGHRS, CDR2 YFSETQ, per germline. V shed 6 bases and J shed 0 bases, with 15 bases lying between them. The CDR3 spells CASIDFFMDQETQYF. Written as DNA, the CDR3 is TGCGCCAGCATTGACTTTTTTATGGACCAAGAGACCCAGTACTTC. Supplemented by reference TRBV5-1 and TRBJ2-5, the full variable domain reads KAGVTQTPRYLIKTRGQQVTLSCSPISGHRSVSWYQQTPGQGLQFLFEYFSETQRNKGNFPGRFSGRQFSNSRSEMNVSTLELGDSALYLCASIDFFMDQETQYFGPGTRLLVL.

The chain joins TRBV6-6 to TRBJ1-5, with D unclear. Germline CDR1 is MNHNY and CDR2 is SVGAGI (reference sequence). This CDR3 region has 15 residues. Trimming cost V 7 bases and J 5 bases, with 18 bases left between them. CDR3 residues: CASTSWRAPDQPQHF. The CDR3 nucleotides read TGTGCCAGCACGTCTTGGAGGGCACCAGATCAGCCCCAGCATTTT.

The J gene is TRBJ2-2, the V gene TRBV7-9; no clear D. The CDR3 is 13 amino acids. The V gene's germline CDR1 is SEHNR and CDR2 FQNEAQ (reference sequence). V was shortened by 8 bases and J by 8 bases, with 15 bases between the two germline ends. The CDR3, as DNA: TGTGCCAGCCGAGCCTCGACGGGTGGGGAGCTGTTTTTT. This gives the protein CASRASTGGELFF. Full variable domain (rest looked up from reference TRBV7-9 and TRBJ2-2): DTGVSQNPRHKITKRGQNVTFRCDPISEHNRLYWYRQTLGQGPEFLTYFQNEAQLEKSRLLSDRFSAERPKGSFSTLEIQRTEQGDSAMYLCASRASTGGELFFGEGSRLTVL.

The CDR3 region has the DNA TGTGCCAGCAGTGACAGGGGTAAGGGCAATCAGCCCCAGCATTTT. Residues: CASSDRGKGNQPQHF. The rearrangement joins TRBV6-4 to TRBJ1-5; possible D gene TRBD1, 5 bases. CDR1 is MRHNA, CDR2 SNTAGT, per germline. With 2 bases removed from V and 2 bases from J, the gap between germline ends came to 10 bases. There are 15 residues in the CDR3.

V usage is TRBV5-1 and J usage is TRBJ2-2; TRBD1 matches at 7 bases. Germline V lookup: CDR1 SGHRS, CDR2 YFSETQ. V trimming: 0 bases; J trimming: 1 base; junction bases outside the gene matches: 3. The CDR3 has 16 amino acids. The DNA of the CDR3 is TGCGCCAGCAGCTTGGAAGGGGGCTGGAACACCGGGGAGCTGTTTTTT. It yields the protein CASSLEGGWNTGELFF.

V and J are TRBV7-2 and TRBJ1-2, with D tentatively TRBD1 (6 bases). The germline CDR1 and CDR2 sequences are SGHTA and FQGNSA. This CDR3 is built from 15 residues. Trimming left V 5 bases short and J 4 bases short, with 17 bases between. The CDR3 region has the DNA TGTGCCAGCAGCAACCCAGGGGCCGCTACCTATGGCTACACCTTC. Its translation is CASSNPGAATYGYTF. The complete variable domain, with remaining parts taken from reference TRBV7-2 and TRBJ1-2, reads GAGVSQSPSNKVTEKGKDVELRCDPISGHTALYWYRQSLGQGLEFLIYFQGNSAPDKSGLPSDRFSAERTGGSVSTLTIQRTQQEDSAVYLCASSNPGAATYGYTFGSGTRLTVV.

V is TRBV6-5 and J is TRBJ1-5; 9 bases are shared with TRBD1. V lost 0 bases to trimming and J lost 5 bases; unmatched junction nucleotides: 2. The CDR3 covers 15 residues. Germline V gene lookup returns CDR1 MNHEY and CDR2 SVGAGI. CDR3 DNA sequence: TGTGCCAGCAGTTACTCCAGGACAGGGGATCAGCCCCAGCATTTT. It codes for CASSYSRTGDQPQHF.

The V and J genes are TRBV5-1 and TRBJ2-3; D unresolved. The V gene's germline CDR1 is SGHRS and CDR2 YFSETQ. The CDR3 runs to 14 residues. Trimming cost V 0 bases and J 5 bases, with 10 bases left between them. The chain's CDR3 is CASSLAYTGDTQYF. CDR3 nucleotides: TGCGCCAGCAGCTTGGCCTACACGGGAGATACGCAGTATTTT.

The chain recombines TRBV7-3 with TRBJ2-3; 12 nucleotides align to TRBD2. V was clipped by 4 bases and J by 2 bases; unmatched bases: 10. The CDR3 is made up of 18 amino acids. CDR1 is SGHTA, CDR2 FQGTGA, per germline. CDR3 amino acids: CASSSKGRLAGDTDTQYF. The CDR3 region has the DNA TGTGCCAGCAGCTCTAAAGGCAGACTAGCGGGAGACACAGATACGCAGTATTTT.

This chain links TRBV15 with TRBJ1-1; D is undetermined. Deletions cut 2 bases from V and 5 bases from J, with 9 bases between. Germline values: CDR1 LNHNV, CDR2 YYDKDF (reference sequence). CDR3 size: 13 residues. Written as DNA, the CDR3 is TGTGCCACCAGCAGAAACCTTGGGACTGAAGCTTTCTTT. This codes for CATSRNLGTEAFF.

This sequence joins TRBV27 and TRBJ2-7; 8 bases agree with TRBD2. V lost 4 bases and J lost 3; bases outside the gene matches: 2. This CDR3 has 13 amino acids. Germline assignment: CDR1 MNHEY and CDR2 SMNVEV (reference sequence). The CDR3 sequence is CASSSGRGYEQYF. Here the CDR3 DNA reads TGTGCCAGCAGTTCCGGGAGGGGCTACGAGCAGTACTTC.

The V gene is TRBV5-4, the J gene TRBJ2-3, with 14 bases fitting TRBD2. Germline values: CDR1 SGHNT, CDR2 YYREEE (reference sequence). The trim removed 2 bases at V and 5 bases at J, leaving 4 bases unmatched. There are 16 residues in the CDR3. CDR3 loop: CASSFEGLAGEDTQYF. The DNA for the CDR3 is TGTGCCAGCAGCTTCGAGGGACTAGCGGGAGAAGATACGCAGTATTTT.